The next 3 T cell receptor beta chains were all read from a single sample in a study of Ad26.COV2.S vaccination and SARS-CoV-2 variants. Assay used: immunoSEQ multiplex PCR; TCRdb lists only in-frame clones, some missing. The sample yields 350,000 to 450,000 clones, 90% to 95% seen once. Sequences were derived from peripheral blood, sampled after recovery from COVID-19. All receptors derive from a human donor who had recovered from COVID-19.

The rearrangement uses TRBV12-3 or TRBV12-4 and TRBJ1-3; no clear D. V lost 5 bases and J 12 bases, leaving 8 bases between the germline ends. The CDR3 has 10 amino acids. This CDR3 reads CASSLDFIYF. CDR3 DNA sequence: TGTGCCAGCAGTCTAGACTTCATATATTTT.

The CDR3 protein is CASSRGGRERNTEAFF. The DNA for the CDR3 is TGTGCCAGCAGCCGCGGGGGTAGGGAAAGGAACACTGAAGCTTTCTTT. The genes are TRBV5-4 and TRBJ1-1; D perhaps matches TRBD1 (5 bases). This CDR3 contains 16 residues. Germline CDR1 SGHNT, CDR2 YYREEE (reference sequence). V gave up 4 bases and J gave up 1 base, with 17 bases separating them.

J is TRBJ2-1 and V is TRBV25-1; 11 positions agree with TRBD1. The V gene end was trimmed by 3 bases and the J gene end by 6 bases; junction bases not matched to a gene: 7. This CDR3 is built from 16 residues. CDR1 and CDR2 from the germline V gene are MGHDK and SYGVNS. The CDR3, as DNA: TGTGCCAGCAGTGACCTCGCCGGGACAGGGGGCAATGAGCAGTTCTTC. Translated: CASSDLAGTGGNEQFF.